This TCR beta chain derives from a study of T cell responses to AZD1222 COVID-19 vaccine (dated by TCRdb to the early 2020s). With regard to the full study: AZD1222 recipients whose second dose came at about 4 weeks and those whose second dose came at about 12 weeks were combined into one group, since spike-specific TCR depth and breadth did not differ between the two schedules. TCR sequencing covered more than 230 trial participants: 207 given two doses of AZD1222 and 26 given two doses of MenACWY control vaccine. Trial participants were enrolled by age into 18-55, 56-69 and 70-plus year subgroups, with about 150, 27 and 61 TCR-sequenced participants respectively. The investigation overall reported the following: Because no day 14 peak-response samples were available, repertoires were characterized only after the peak T cell response. Conclusions about previously exposed vaccinees are limited because only a handful of AZD1222 recipients were SARS-CoV-2 seropositive at baseline. The 56-69-year group was small, and its depth increase did not reach significance, likely because of low power. A significant rise in spike-specific TCR breadth and depth was observed after two AZD1222 doses relative to day 0 and relative to MenACWY recipients. Participants were mostly white British, with more females than males. The authors suggested clonal diversity may have been underestimated. The vaccine-associated CD4 TCRs covered the entire spike protein, and the dominant responses fell in regions 160-218 and 743-854. Epitopes outside the regions mutated in the B.1.351 and B.1.1.7 variants were reportedly recognized by nearly half of the unique spike-specific TCRs.

The intended sense of this specimen's time point label: baseline before first vaccination. Samples from vaccinated people were obtained from the UK trials COV001 and COV002, which included a single-blind randomized controlled phase 2/3 trial of AZD1222 (ChAdOx1 nCoV-19) in healthy adults. Trial participant PBMC samples were collected at day 0 and day 28 after the second dose for TCRbeta chain sequencing. The germline V gene (reference sequence) specifies SEHNR as CDR1 and FQNEAQ as CDR2. V and J lose 0 bases and 4 bases, and a span of 9 bases separates them. The CDR3, from cysteine to phenylalanine, totals 14 residues. The only DNA kept is the CDR3, 42 bases in frame from the first base. This clone was found once. What this receptor recognizes is not known. No base qualities exist here, and no much larger clone lies one base off it. The CDR3 regions of human TCRbeta chains were analyzed by immunosequencing. The authors' pipeline ran thus. TCRs in the repertoires were compared against a reference library of SARS-CoV-2-specific TCRs that had been generated with the MIRA antigen-specificity platform. Breadth meant the fraction of unique TCRs that were SARS-CoV-2-associated, whereas depth meant the fraction of total T cells that were SARS-CoV-2-associated. Using the MIRA data, every spike-specific TCR was mapped to the spike region that the TCR reacted to and assigned to either a CD4 or a CD8 class. Log10-transformed breadth and depth values were compared by one-way ANOVA with Sidak's multiple comparisons tests. As stored in TCRdb, this immuneACCESS dataset retains in-frame rearrangements with V and J assigned. A fraction of the clones does not appear; measured against another copy, unresolved V genes explain less than half of the discrepancy, and the remainder lacks a known reason. V and J calls and clone size are as listed in that table; D and trimming were resolved from the DNA. The sample includes approximately 120,000 clones, with more than 70% observed a single time. About a sixth of the sample is in the top ten clones.

This chain joins TRBV7-9 to TRBJ1-2; TRBD1 is a weak D gene call, 5 bases matching. The sequence derives from an adult in good health. The specimen comprised peripheral blood, sampled on day 0 of AZD1222 vaccination. The CDR3 region reads CASSLAQGGYGYTF. The nucleotide sequence is given as TGTGCCAGCAGCTTAGCCCAGGGTGGCTATGGCTACACCTTC.